This T cell receptor (beta chain) emerged from a study of CD8 T cells in Susac syndrome. Overall study context: Sequencing included Susac syndrome patients, about six of them with active disease and eight in remission. Susac syndrome patients were untreated, on corticosteroids with some adding intravenous immunoglobulin, or on intravenous immunoglobulin only. Study-wide findings and caveats: The authors acknowledged that the study's TCR sequencing and HLA analysis involved relatively few individuals. There was no clonal expansion in the CD4+ T cell repertoires of Susac syndrome.

Trimming left V 6 bases short and J 9 bases short, with 15 bases between. This CDR3 comprises 11 residues. The germline V gene has CDR1 DFQATT and CDR2 SNEGSKA (reference sequence). Comments on this clonotype: Its antigen is currently unknown.

RNA amounts of about 0.45 to 1 ug underwent reverse transcription with random hexamers. TCRdb reprocessed the immunoSEQ multiplex PCR reads with MiXCR, giving one entry per CDR3 protein. Found here are about 150,000 distinct CDR3 sequences, 85% to 95% of them singletons; the top ten hold 0.15% to 0.2%. Sequenced: CD4+ T cells from PBMCs. The V and J genes are TRBV20-1 and TRBJ2-7, with D hard to call. This TCR derives from a human donor with Susac syndrome. The CDR3 sequence is CSAPFLSGQYF. The CDR3 nucleotides read TGCAGTGCCCCGTTCCTCTCCGGGCAGTACTTC.